A selection of T cell receptor beta chains follows, all from one sample in a study of T cells in localized non-small cell lung cancer. Measured with immunoSEQ multiplex PCR; TCRdb has only the in-frame clones, and not every one. The sample includes some 21,000 clones, about nine tenths of them seen just once. Source: peripheral blood, taken before any cancer treatment. These TCRs come from a woman aged 35-70 years with stage I lung adenocarcinoma. Each CDR3 is given with its conserved first and last residue. A D gene is named only where the DNA matches it firmly. Expanded clones are given a class, and other clones once, few, many or no size at all.

>TRBJ1-1|NA|TRBV29-1|NA
TGCAGCGTTAGGCCGAGGGAGAACACTGAAGCTTTCTTT
CSVRPRENTEAFF
>TRBJ2-7|TRBD1|TRBV19|NA
TGTGCCAGTAGTACCGGAGGGACAGGGGGTAACGAGCAGTACTTC
CASSTGGTGGNEQYF
>TRBJ2-2|NA|TRBV7-2|NA
TGTGCCAGCAGCCCTTGGGGACAACTCACCGGGGAGCTGTTTTTT
CASSPWGQLTGELFF
>TRBJ1-6|NA|TRBV7-8|NA
TGTGCCAGCAGCTTAGATCTAGGTTCACCCCTCCACTTT
CASSLDLGSPLHF
>TRBJ2-5|NA|TRBV28|NA
TGTGCCAGCAGCTGGGGACGCAACCAAGAGACCCAGTACTTC
CASSWGRNQETQYF
>TRBJ2-4|TRBD1|TRBV7-9|NA
TGTGCCAGCAGCCCCCTCGGGACAGAAAACATTCAGTACTTC
CASSPLGTENIQYF
>TRBJ1-2|NA|TRBV7-2|NA
TGTGCCAGCAGCTTAATGGGGATTCGCTACACCTTC
CASSLMGIRYTF
>TRBJ1-3|NA|TRBV30|NA
TGTGCCTGGAGTGTCGTCGGGGCCGGAAACACCATATATTTT
CAWSVVGAGNTIYF
>TRBJ2-7|TRBD1|TRBV2|NA
TGTGCCAGCAGGGGGACAGGGTCCGAGCAGTACTTC
CASRGTGSEQYF
>TRBJ1-5|NA|TRBV30|NA
TGTGCCTGGAGAGGCCCTCGGGGGAGCAATCAGCCCCAGCATTTT
CAWRGPRGSNQPQHF
>TRBJ2-1|NA|TRBV5-1|NA
TGCGCCAGCAGCCATGACCTAGGGAAGGTCTACAATGAGCAGTTCTTC
CASSHDLGKVYNEQFF
>TRBJ2-3|NA|TRBV11-3|NA
TGTGCCAGCAGCTCCCCCAGGGGATTAGATACGCAGTATTTT
CASSSPRGLDTQYF
>TRBJ1-5|NA|TRBV27|NA
TGTGCCAGCAGTTTGGTGGAAAACCAGCCCCAGCATTTT
CASSLVENQPQHF
>TRBJ2-7|TRBD2|TRBV14|once
TGTGCCAGCAGCCGCCACTCTAGCGGTAGCTCCTACGAGCAGTACTTC
CASSRHSSGSSYEQYF
>TRBJ2-5|NA|TRBV5-4|once
TGTGCCAGCAGCTTGTCACAAGAGACCCAGTACTTC
CASSLSQETQYF
>TRBJ2-2|TRBD2|TRBV10-3|NA
TGTGCCATCAGTGAGTCAGGCGGGAGAGACACCGGGGAGCTGTTTTTT
CAISESGGRDTGELFF
>TRBJ2-7|NA|TRBV4-1|NA
TGCGCCAGCAGCCAAGCGATGGACCGATACGAGCAGTACTTC
CASSQAMDRYEQYF
>TRBJ2-3|NA|TRBV7-3|NA
TGTGCCAGCAGCCCCGATATGGGCACAGATACGCAGTATTTT
CASSPDMGTDTQYF
>TRBJ1-2|NA|TRBV5-1|NA
TGCGCCAGCAGCTTGTCCCCACAAGAAAACTATGGCTACACCTTC
CASSLSPQENYGYTF
>TRBJ1-4|NA|TRBV27|NA
TGTGCCAGCAGTTTGGAGGGCGGGAAACTGTTTTTT
CASSLEGGKLFF
>TRBJ1-1|NA|TRBV6-1|once
TGTGCCAGCAGTGAAATGGAGGGACGGACCACTGAAGCTTTCTTT
CASSEMEGRTTEAFF
>TRBJ2-3|NA|TRBV7-3|NA
TGTGCCAGCAGCCGAGTGGGGGGAGATACGCAGTATTTT
CASSRVGGDTQYF
>TRBJ1-4|NA|TRBV19|once
TGTGCCAGTAGTCCCTACAGAGACGGAGAAAAACTGTTTTTT
CASSPYRDGEKLFF
>TRBJ2-1|TRBD2|TRBV4-1|NA
TGCGCCAGCAGCCGGTTAGGGACTAGCAGCCACAATGAGCAGTTCTTC
CASSRLGTSSHNEQFF
>TRBJ2-7|NA|TRBV15|NA
TGTGCCACCAGCACTTTTGCGGGACCGAGAGGATACGAGCAGTACTTC
CATSTFAGPRGYEQYF
>TRBJ2-5|NA|TRBV28|once
TGTGCCAGCAGTTTAGCCGGGACCCTCGGCGGAGAGACCCAGTACTTC
CASSLAGTLGGETQYF
>TRBJ2-1|NA|TRBV30|NA
TGTGCCTGGAGTGTACCCAACTCCTACAATGAGCAGTTCTTC
CAWSVPNSYNEQFF
>TRBJ1-5|NA|TRBV15|NA
TGTGCCACCAGCGATTTTCGGGATCAGCCCCAGCATTTT
CATSDFRDQPQHF
>TRBJ2-7|TRBD1|TRBV4-3|few
TGCGCCAGCAGCCAGGGGACAGGGTGGGACTACGAGCAGTACTTC
CASSQGTGWDYEQYF
>TRBJ2-5|TRBD1|TRBV7-7|once
TGTGCCAGCAGTTTAGGGACAGGCGATGCGACCCAGTACTTC
CASSLGTGDATQYF
>TRBJ2-2|TRBD2|TRBV7-7|NA
TGTGCCAGCAGCTTAGGGGGCGGGAGCGGAACCGGGGAGCTGTTTTTT
CASSLGGGSGTGELFF
>TRBJ2-7|NA|TRBV7-9|NA
TGTGCCAGCAGCGGGGACAAGTATTACGAGCAGTACTTC
CASSGDKYYEQYF
>TRBJ2-1|TRBD2|TRBV18|few
TGTGCCAGCTCACCACGGGGGAGGGCCTTGGGCAATGAGCAGTTCTTC
CASSPRGRALGNEQFF
>TRBJ2-2|NA|TRBV6-5|NA
TGTGCCAGCAGTTATGAGGCAGGGGGGTCGACCGGGGAGCTGTTTTTT
CASSYEAGGSTGELFF
>TRBJ2-5|NA|TRBV18|NA
TGTGCCAGCTCAGGGGGGTCCCAAGAGACCCAGTACTTC
CASSGGSQETQYF
>TRBJ2-5|TRBD1|TRBV28|once
TGTGCCAGCAGCCTACAGGGGGCAAGTGAGACCCAGTACTTC
CASSLQGASETQYF
>TRBJ1-1|TRBD1|TRBV6-6|few
TGTGCCAGCAGGGACAGGGGGCCAACTGAAGCTTTCTTT
CASRDRGPTEAFF
>TRBJ2-7|NA|TRBV28|NA
TGTGCCAGCAGTTCTCGTGGGGGGCCCCTAACCTACGAGCAGTACTTC
CASSSRGGPLTYEQYF
>TRBJ2-7|NA|TRBV30|NA
TGTGCCTGGAGTGAGGGGGACTACCTCTCCTACGAGCAGTACTTC
CAWSEGDYLSYEQYF
>TRBJ1-5|TRBD1|TRBV19|NA
TGTGCCAGTAGAAAGGGACAGGGAAATCAGCCCCAGCATTTT
CASRKGQGNQPQHF
>TRBJ1-1|TRBD1|TRBV6-1|few
TGTGCCAGCAGGGACCCAGGGGGGAGAGCTTTCTTT
CASRDPGGRAFF
>TRBJ2-5|NA|TRBV5-4|NA
TGTGCCAGCAGCCCTTCGTCGAGGGGCGCGAAGACCCAGTACTTC
CASSPSSRGAKTQYF
>TRBJ2-2|NA|TRBV7-6|NA
TGTGCCAGCAGCTTACTATTGGGGGACCGGGAGCTGTTTTTT
CASSLLLGDRELFF
>TRBJ1-2|NA|TRBV11-2|NA
TGTGCCAGCAGCCACCCGCCGGAAGACTATGGCTACACCTTC
CASSHPPEDYGYTF
>TRBJ2-1|NA|TRBV18|once
TGTGCCAGCTCACTACAACAATATCCGGATGAATACAATGAGCAGTTCTTC
CASSLQQYPDEYNEQFF
>TRBJ1-4|NA|TRBV7-2|NA
TGTGCCAGCAGCTTGGACCTCAGGGGAAAACTGTTTTTT
CASSLDLRGKLFF
>TRBJ2-3|TRBD2|TRBV7-2|NA
TGTGCCAGCAGCTTTTTAGCGGGGACTAGCACAGATACGCAGTATTTT
CASSFLAGTSTDTQYF
>TRBJ2-1|NA|TRBV28|NA
TGTGCCAGCAGTTCCGGAGCTTACAATGAGCAGTTCTTC
CASSSGAYNEQFF
>TRBJ2-2|TRBD1|TRBV28|once
TGTGCCAGCAGGAACAGGGGGAACACCGGGGAGCTGTTTTTT
CASRNRGNTGELFF
>TRBJ2-7|TRBD2|TRBV5-4|NA
TGTGCCAGCAGCTTGGAGGGGACTAGCGGGAATGCTCAGTACTTC
CASSLEGTSGNAQYF
>TRBJ1-1|NA|TRBV30|NA
TGTGCCTGGGGGGGAGAGTCGGCTGAAGCTTTCTTT
CAWGGESAEAFF
>TRBJ1-2|NA|TRBV6-6|NA
TGTGCCAGCAAAAGGACAGACTATGGCTACACCTTC
CASKRTDYGYTF
>TRBJ2-2|NA|TRBV7-6|once
TGTGCCAGCAGCTTATTTCTCCCAGGGGAAGAGAGGAACACCGGGGAGCTGTTTTTT
CASSLFLPGEERNTGELFF
>TRBJ2-7|NA|TRBV6-5|NA
TGTGCCAGCAGTTACCTAGGTGGGGAGCAGTACTTC
CASSYLGGEQYF
>TRBJ2-1|NA|TRBV7-9|NA
TGTGCCAGCAGCTTCGGGGGTTACAATGAGCAGTTCTTC
CASSFGGYNEQFF
>TRBJ2-2|TRBD2|TRBV2|NA
TGTGCCAGCAGTGATGGGGGGGACACCGGGGAGCTGTTTTTT
CASSDGGDTGELFF
>TRBJ2-1|NA|TRBV7-9|NA
TGTGCCAGCAGCTTAGGGGTAGAGCGGGTCAATGAGCAGTTCTTC
CASSLGVERVNEQFF
>TRBJ2-5|TRBD1|TRBV6-4|NA
TGTGCCAGCAGCGCGGACAGGGGTGAGACCCAGTACTTC
CASSADRGETQYF
>TRBJ2-3|NA|TRBV18|NA
TGTGCCAGCTCAGCAGTCGCCCTTAGCACAGATACGCAGTATTTT
CASSAVALSTDTQYF